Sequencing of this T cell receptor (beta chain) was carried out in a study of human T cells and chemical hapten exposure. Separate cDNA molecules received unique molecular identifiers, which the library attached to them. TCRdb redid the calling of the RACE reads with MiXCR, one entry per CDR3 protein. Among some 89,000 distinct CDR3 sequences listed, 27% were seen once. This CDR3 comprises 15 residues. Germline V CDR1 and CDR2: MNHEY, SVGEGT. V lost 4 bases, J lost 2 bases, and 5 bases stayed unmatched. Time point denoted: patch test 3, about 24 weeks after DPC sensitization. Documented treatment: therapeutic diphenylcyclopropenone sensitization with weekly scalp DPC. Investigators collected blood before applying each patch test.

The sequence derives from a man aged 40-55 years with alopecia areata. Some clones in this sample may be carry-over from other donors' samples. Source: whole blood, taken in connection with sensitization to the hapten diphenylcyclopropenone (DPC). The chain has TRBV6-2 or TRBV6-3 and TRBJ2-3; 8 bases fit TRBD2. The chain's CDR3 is CASSSIAGITDTQYF. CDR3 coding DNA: TGTGCCAGCAGTTCGATAGCGGGGATCACAGATACGCAGTATTTT.